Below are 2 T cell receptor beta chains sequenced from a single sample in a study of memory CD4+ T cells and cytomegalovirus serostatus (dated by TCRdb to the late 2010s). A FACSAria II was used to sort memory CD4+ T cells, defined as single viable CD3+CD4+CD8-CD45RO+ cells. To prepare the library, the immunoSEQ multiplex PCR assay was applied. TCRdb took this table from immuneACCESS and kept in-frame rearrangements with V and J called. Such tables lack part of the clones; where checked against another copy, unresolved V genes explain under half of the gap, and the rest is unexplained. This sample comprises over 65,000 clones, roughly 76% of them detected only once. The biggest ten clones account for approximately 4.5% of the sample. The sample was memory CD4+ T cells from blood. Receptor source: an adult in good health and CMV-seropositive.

CDR3 coding DNA: TGTGCCAGCAGGCGCTTTCCGGGACAGAGAGCCTACGAGCAGTACTTC. Encoded protein: CASRRFPGQRAYEQYF. The rearrangement joins TRBV6-4 to TRBJ2-7; 7 bases align to TRBD1. Germline V lookup: CDR1 MRHNA, CDR2 SNTAGT. Trimming at V came to 6 bases and at J to 2 bases, leaving 13 bases not matched to a gene. This CDR3 has 16 amino acids.

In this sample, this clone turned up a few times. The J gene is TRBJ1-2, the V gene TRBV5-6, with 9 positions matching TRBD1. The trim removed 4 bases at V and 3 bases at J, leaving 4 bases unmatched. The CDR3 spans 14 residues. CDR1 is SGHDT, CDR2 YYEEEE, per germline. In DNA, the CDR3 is TGTGCCAGCAGCAGCAGGACAGGGGACTATGGCTACACCTTC. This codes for CASSSRTGDYGYTF.